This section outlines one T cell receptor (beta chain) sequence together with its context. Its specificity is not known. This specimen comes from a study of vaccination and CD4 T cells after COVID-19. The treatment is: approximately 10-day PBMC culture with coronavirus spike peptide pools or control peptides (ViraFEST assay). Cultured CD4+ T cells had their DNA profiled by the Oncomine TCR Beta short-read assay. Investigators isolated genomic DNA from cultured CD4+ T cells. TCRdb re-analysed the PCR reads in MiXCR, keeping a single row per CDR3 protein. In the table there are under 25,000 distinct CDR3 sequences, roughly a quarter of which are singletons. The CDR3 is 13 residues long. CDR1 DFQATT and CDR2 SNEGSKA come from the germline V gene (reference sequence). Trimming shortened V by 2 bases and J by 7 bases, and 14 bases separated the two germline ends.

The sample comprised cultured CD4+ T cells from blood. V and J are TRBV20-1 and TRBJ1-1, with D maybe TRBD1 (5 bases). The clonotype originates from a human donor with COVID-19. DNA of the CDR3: TGCAGTGCTAGAAACCCGACAGTTTTTGAAGCTTTCTTT. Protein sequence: CSARNPTVFEAFF.